The sequence of this T cell receptor beta chain was determined in a study of T cells in Graves' hyperthyroidism and ophthalmopathy. This clonotype was found a few times. CDR1 SEHNR and CDR2 FQNEAQ come from the germline V gene (reference sequence). The junction had 8 bases not matched to a gene; V was cut back by 5 bases and J by 0 bases. The CDR3 is 18 amino acids. Amplification of TCR beta CDR3 regions was performed using RNA transcripts as template. A first-round RT-PCR of the TCR CDR3 used the HTBI primer set. TCRdb reanalysed the multiplex PCR reads using MiXCR and keeps one entry per CDR3 protein. The sample has 250,000 to 400,000 distinct CDR3 sequences; around 15% are singletons.

This clonotype was sampled from a woman aged 40 to 49 with Graves' ophthalmopathy. The chain employs TRBV7-9 and TRBJ2-6, with 9 positions matching TRBD1. Material: blood. The CDR3 reads CASSTRTGGRSGANVLTF. The CDR3 bases are TGTGCCAGCAGCACCCGTACAGGGGGCCGCTCTGGGGCCAACGTCCTGACTTTC.